What follows are 15 T cell receptor beta chains derived from one specimen sequenced in a study of tumor-infiltrating lymphocytes in primary liver carcinoma (dated by TCRdb to about 2017). Without any cell sorting, total RNA and DNA were co-extracted from approximately 20-30 mg of bulk tissue using the AllPrep DNA/RNA mini kit. These reads were obtained on an Illumina HiSeq 2500. TCRbeta-specific cDNA was reverse-transcribed from about 0.45 ug total RNA using a constant-region primer and ProtoScript II reverse transcriptase. The TCRbeta libraries were prepared through three rounds of nested multiplex PCR following a slightly modified ARM-PCR procedure. Multiplex TRBV1-TRBV30 forward primers and a Cbeta reverse primer were used in the first two PCR rounds, each of which was run for around 9 cycles. TCRdb reanalyzed the raw reads on its own, using fastp at Q25 for trimming and MiXCR for clone calling, and kept in-frame beta chains. Entries that share a CDR3 protein sequence are merged under the most common genes and DNA. For this sample there are about 92,000 distinct CDR3 sequences; approximately 72% appear just once. Of the sample, around 26% is held by the ten largest clones.

Sequenced material: tumor-adjacent normal liver tissue. The source of these receptors is a man in his forties with primary liver carcinoma and hepatitis B virus infection.

This clonotype has at least ten counts. The V call is TRBV29-1, the J call TRBJ2-3; D may be TRBD1 (6 bases). This CDR3 comprises 14 residues. Germline V gives CDR1 SQVTM, CDR2 ANQGSEA. V lost 4 bases and J lost 2, with 13 bases in between. CDR3 sequence: CSVARTAPTDTQYF. Here the CDR3 DNA reads TGCAGCGTTGCTAGGACAGCGCCCACAGATACGCAGTATTTT.

About this clonotype: A junction boundary mismatches the germline segment, possibly from a read error. The chain links TRBV4-2 to TRBJ2-3, with 8 bases lining up with TRBD1. From germline, CDR1 is LGHNA and CDR2 YNFKEQ. The CDR3 is made up of 18 amino acids. CDR3 bases: TGTGCCAGCAGCCAAGATCAACTTCGGACAGGGAACGCAGATACGCGGTATTTT. Translation gives CASSQDQLRTGNADTRYF.

For this clonotype: A junction boundary mismatches the germline segment, possibly from a read error. The chain links TRBV6-6 to TRBJ2-1; maybe TRBD1 (7 bases). There are 17 residues in the CDR3. CDR1 and CDR2 (germline): MNHNY, SVGAGI (reference sequence). The CDR3 loop reads CANSYSFGGQSVNEQFF. CDR3 coding DNA: TGTGCCAACAGTTACTCTTTCGGGGGACAGTCCGTGAATGAGCAGTTCTTC.

As regards this clonotype: A read error may produce the germline difference seen at one junction end. The chain couples TRBV11-1 to TRBJ2-4; D unresolved. CDR1 is SGHAT, CDR2 FQDESV, per germline (reference sequence). CDR3 length: 14 residues. The CDR3 bases are TGCGCCAGCAGCCAGACCCTAGTCAAAAACATTCAGTACTTC. It codes for CASSQTLVKNIQYF.

For this clonotype: At one end the junction does not follow the germline gene, possibly because of a read error. This chain joins TRBV5-6 and TRBJ2-3; 10 nucleotides agree with TRBD2. The CDR3 runs to 23 residues. Germline CDR1 SGHDT, CDR2 YYEEEE. The CDR3 nucleotides are TGTGACAGCAGCTCCATCCTCTGGACACCTCGCAGCGGGGGGGGTAGGGGCACAGATACGCAGTATTTT. It codes for CDSSSILWTPRSGGGRGTDTQYF.

In the case of this clonotype: A junction boundary mismatches the germline segment, possibly from a read error. The chain is built from TRBV11-3 and TRBJ2-1, with 9 bases lining up with TRBD2. The CDR3 loop spans 15 amino acids. Germline V CDR1 and CDR2: SGHNT, YENEEA. The CDR3 loop reads CASSLRAGGLTEQLF. The CDR3 coding sequence is TGTGCCAGTAGCTTGAGGGCGGGAGGGTTAACCGAGCAGCTCTTC.

This clonotype has more than one count but fewer than ten. This may come from a read error, since a much larger clone is one base off. This chain links TRBV6-1 with TRBJ2-3; 12 nucleotides line up with TRBD2. This CDR3 is 19 amino acids long. Germline-derived CDR1 and CDR2 are MNHNS and SASEGT. Written as DNA, the CDR3 is TGTACCAGCAGAGAAATCTCCCCCCTAGCGGGAGGGCCAGGTGATACGCAGTATTTT. It is translated as CTSREISPLAGGPGDTQYF.

This clonotype is medium-sized by share. This sequence joins TRBV29-1 and TRBJ2-3; 8 nucleotides line up with TRBD2. Germline assignment: CDR1 SQVTM and CDR2 ANQGSEA. Trimming at V came to 2 bases and at J to 5 bases, leaving 6 bases not matched to a gene. The CDR3 is 14 amino acids. This chain's CDR3 is CSVERTSPEDTQYF. The DNA for the CDR3 is TGCAGCGTTGAACGGACTAGCCCGGAAGATACGCAGTATTTT.

Worth noting for this clonotype: One end of the junction is discordant with germline, which a read error may explain. V usage is TRBV11-2 and J usage is TRBJ1-1, with D uncertain. This CDR3 is built from 15 residues. Germline-derived CDR1 and CDR2 are SGHAT and FQNNGV. CDR3 nucleotides: TGTACCAGCAACTTAAGGGAGGGCTTGAACACTGAAGCTTTCTTT. As protein: CTSNLREGLNTEAFF. The variable domain in full, with the rest retrieved from reference TRBV11-2 and TRBJ1-1, is EAGVAQSPRYKIIEKRQSVAFWCNPISGHATLYWYQQILGQGPKLLIQFQNNGVVDDSQLPKDRFSAERLKGVDSTLKIQPAKLEDSAVYLCTSNLREGLNTEAFFGQGTRLTVV.

Concerning this clonotype: This may come from a read error, since a much larger clone is one base off. The gene calls are TRBV7-8 and TRBJ2-7; maybe TRBD1 (6 bases). The CDR3 extends over 14 amino acids. Looked up from germline, CDR1 is SGHVS and CDR2 is FQNEAQ. Trimming removed 1 base from V and 4 bases from J, with 11 bases in between. CDR3 DNA sequence: TGTGCCAGCAGCTTAGTCAGGACAGAGTACGAGCAGTACTTC. Its protein is CASSLVRTEYEQYF.

Remarks on this clonotype: One end of the junction fails to match germline, which may point to a read error. V gene TRBV11-2 combines with J gene TRBJ2-2, with 7 bases matching TRBD1. The CDR3 is 17 amino acids. From germline, CDR1 is SGHAT and CDR2 FQNNGV. CDR3 region: CASSSRRQGRDTGALFF. The CDR3 DNA follows: TGTGCCAGCAGTTCCCGTCGACAGGGAAGAGACACCGGGGCGCTGTTTTTT. Looking up the rest from reference TRBV11-2 and TRBJ2-2 gives the full variable domain: EAGVAQSPRYKIIEKRQSVAFWCNPISGHATLYWYQQILGQGPKLLIQFQNNGVVDDSQLPKDRFSAERLKGVDSTLKIQPAKLEDSAVYLCASSSRRQGRDTGALFFGEGSRLTVL.

This clonotype was picked up one time. Here the CDR3 omits its conserved ending phenylalanine or tryptophan, so a read error is the likely source. The chain links TRBV7-3 to TRBJ2-1, with D uncertain. Germline V gene data show CDR1 as SGHTA and CDR2 as FQGTGA. The CDR3 spans 15 residues. CDR3 sequence: CPSSLTSTVYNEQFI. In nucleotides, the CDR3 is TGTCCCAGCAGCTTGACTTCGACGGTATACAATGAGCAGTTCATC.

For this clonotype: A much bigger clone sits one base away, suggesting this may be a read error. The chain joins TRBV5-1 to TRBJ2-3; no clear D. There are 12 residues in the CDR3. Per germline, CDR1 SGHRS and CDR2 YFSETQ. Here the CDR3 reads CAGSYGDDTQYF. For the CDR3, the DNA is TGCGCCGGCAGCTATGGGGATGATACGCAGTATTTT. The whole variable domain, remainder taken from reference TRBV5-1 and TRBJ2-3, is KAGVTQTPRYLIKTRGQQVTLSCSPISGHRSVSWYQQTPGQGLQFLFEYFSETQRNKGNFPGRFSGRQFSNSRSEMNVSTLELGDSALYLCAGSYGDDTQYFGPGTRLTVL.

The rearrangement joins TRBV11-2 to TRBJ2-7, with D tentatively TRBD2 (5 bases). The V and J ends lost 6 bases and 5 bases respectively, with 14 bases between them. This CDR3 has 13 amino acids. CDR1 SGHAT and CDR2 FQNNGV come from the germline V gene. Written as DNA, the CDR3 is TGTGCCAGCAGATCGAGTCTAGCCCACGAGCAGTACTTC. Residues: CASRSSLAHEQYF. The full variable domain, its missing parts supplied by reference TRBV11-2 and TRBJ2-7, is EAGVAQSPRYKIIEKRQSVAFWCNPISGHATLYWYQQILGQGPKLLIQFQNNGVVDDSQLPKDRFSAERLKGVDSTLKIQPAKLEDSAVYLCASRSSLAHEQYFGPGTRLTVT.

In the case of this clonotype: It is likely a read error, because the conserved phenylalanine at the end of the CDR3 is missing. The rearrangement links TRBV11-2 to TRBJ1-1; no firm D call. Germline-derived CDR1 and CDR2 are SGHAT and FQNNGV. CDR3 length: 12 residues. CDR3 coding DNA: TGTGACAACAGCTTAGGGTACACTGAAGCTTTCTTA. Translated, it gives CDNSLGYTEAFL.